This TCR beta chain was profiled in a study of radiotherapy plus CTLA-4 blockade in lung cancer. The wider study: In under 20% of patients, objective responses were seen; 30% to 35% had disease control.

Germline CDR1 is SGDLS and CDR2 is YYNGEE. With 0 bases removed from V and 3 bases from J, the gap between germline ends came to 15 bases. The CDR3 runs 16 residues. Method: immunoSEQ multiplex PCR; TCRdb's copy keeps in-frame clones and lacks some. Of tens of thousands of clones listed, 83% were seen once; the top ten hold around 0.9%. The sequence derives from a human donor with non-small cell lung cancer who had stable disease on radiotherapy plus ipilimumab. The sample was peripheral blood, taken from a patient treated with radiotherapy plus ipilimumab. The chain couples TRBV9 to TRBJ1-1; D is perhaps TRBD1 (6 bases). In DNA, the CDR3 is TGTGCCAGCAGCGTAGATCCCAGGGGAAGGGACACTGAAGCTTTCTTT. This encodes CASSVDPRGRDTEAFF.